The present entry profiles one T cell receptor (beta chain) with its context. TCRdb keeps only in-frame clones here, not all; method: immunoSEQ multiplex PCR. The data show about 64,000 clones, approximately 90% seen once. The CDR3 is 15 amino acids. Germline loops: CDR1 SGHRS, CDR2 YFSETQ. Between the trimmed V and J ends, which lost 4 bases and 5 bases, there was a span of 18 bases. These data are taken from a study of blood T cell repertoires in COVID-19. Looking at the study overall: Whether acute or convalescent, the COVID-19 samples came from the United States, Italy and Spain.

Sequenced: peripheral blood. V gene TRBV5-1 combines with J gene TRBJ1-1, with D maybe TRBD1 (6 bases). This receptor was taken from a woman at least 80 years old with active COVID-19. The CDR3 protein is CASSHGDTQETEAFF. CDR3 nucleotides: TGCGCCAGCAGCCACGGGGACACCCAGGAGACTGAAGCTTTCTTT.